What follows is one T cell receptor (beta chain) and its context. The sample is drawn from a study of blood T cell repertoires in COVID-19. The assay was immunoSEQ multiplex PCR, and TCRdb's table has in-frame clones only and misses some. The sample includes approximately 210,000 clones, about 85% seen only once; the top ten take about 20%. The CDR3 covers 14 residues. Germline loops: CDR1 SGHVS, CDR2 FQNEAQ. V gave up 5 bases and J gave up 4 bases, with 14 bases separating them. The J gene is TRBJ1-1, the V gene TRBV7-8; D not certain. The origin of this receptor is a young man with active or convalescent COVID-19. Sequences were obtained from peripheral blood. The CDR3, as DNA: TGTGCCAGCAGCCTCCGCGGGGTGAGCACTGAAGCTTTCTTT. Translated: CASSLRGVSTEAFF.